This T cell receptor beta chain is from a study of blood T cells in healthy people across ages (dated by TCRdb to the mid-2010s). In the study overall: In model experiments, roughly one uniquely barcoded TCR beta cDNA molecule per two T cells was captured by template switching. The study measured age-related changes in TCR beta repertoire diversity using deep sequencing normalized with unique cDNA molecular identifiers. The donors were divided into four age groups: young (average approximately 16 years), middle-aged (approximately 39), aged (roughly 66) and long-lived (about 84). To avoid experimental bias, donors of different ages were randomly spread across the sequencing lanes. Using the same blood draw, the study looked at two additional independent replicas of 1 million unique cDNA reads for two donors, one aged 18 to 30 and the other aged 80 or older. Summary of the overall study and its limitations: Because profiling used bulk unsorted PBMCs, naive and antigen-experienced compartments could not be compared conclusively. Estimates of total diversity based on one million sequenced T cells were regarded as lower bounds and as underestimates. Observed TCR beta diversity per million T cells fell roughly linearly with age, and a significant reduction was already apparent by age roughly 40. There was a strong correlation between observed TCR beta diversity and the percentage of naive T cells measured by flow cytometry. Donor CMV infection status was unknown, potentially confounding age-related changes in expanded clonotypes. The long-lived group showed more naive CD4+ T cells, fewer expanded clones and increased TCR diversity than the aged group, suggesting age selection.

To note about this clonotype: The antigen it binds to is not known. Per-base quality was not reported, and no clone a single base away is much larger than it.

The library was produced with 5' RACE. The run used an Illumina HiSeq 2500. The second PCR ran for about 6 to 12 cycles and used a J-beta primer mix along with a sample-barcoded 5' primer. A template-switch 5' adaptor carrying 12 random nucleotides introduced a unique molecular identifier onto each TCR beta cDNA molecule. At least 2.5 million CDR3-containing paired-end reads were obtained from each sample. All of the RNA was converted into first-strand cDNA using the Mint cDNA synthesis kit, with a TRBC-specific oligonucleotide serving as the primer. Following uracil-DNA glycosylase treatment, a first 18-cycle PCR with universal primers M1SS and BC2_uni_R was performed on all cDNA. The study's processing was this. For normalization, 1 million high-quality reads were randomly selected from each sample, with every read carrying a distinct molecular identifier. Reads with shared molecular identifiers were discarded instead of being binned into consensus sequences. MiTCR, set to a Q25 quality threshold and the strictest error-elimination algorithm, was used for CDR3 identification, clonotype clustering and error correction. A nonparametric unseen species model with Euler transformation was used to estimate a lower bound on total TCR beta diversity. TCRdb redid the processing of the public reads, applying fastp at Q25 and MiXCR, and retained in-frame beta chains. A single entry per CDR3 protein holds the most common genes and DNA from its merged rows. The authors' filters were not applied to this entry. In this sample the table shows about 800,000 distinct CDR3 sequences, 46% of which occur a single time. 15% to 20% of the sample lies in the top ten.

Systemically healthy Caucasian individuals from Russia, approximately 39 in total and aged roughly 6 to 90 years, were included as donors. Each donor gave approximately 10 milliliters of peripheral blood, collected into EDTA-treated Vacutainer tubes. PBMCs were isolated by Ficoll-Paque density-gradient centrifugation, with at least 7 million obtained per sample. Total RNA, at least 5 micrograms per sample, was extracted from PBMCs with Trizol reagent. For every donor, flow cytometry on a PBMC aliquot measured the percentage of naive CD45RAhigh/CD27high T cells. From its cysteine to its phenylalanine, the CDR3 spans 14 amino acids. The only DNA kept is the CDR3, 42 bases in frame from the first base. The germline V gene (reference sequence) gives CDR1 as DFQATT and CDR2 as SNEGSKA.

The TCR sequence derives from an elderly man in good health. Input material: blood. Recombination joined TRBV20-1 with TRBJ2-1; 12 central nucleotides agree with TRBD2. The base sequence is TGCACTGAGACTAGCGGGAGCTCCTACAATGAGCAGTTCTTC. It translates as CTETSGSSYNEQFF.